This TCR beta chain was identified in a study of response to subunit inactivated influenza vaccine. In TCRdb, the RT-PCR reads were re-called with MiXCR into one record per CDR3 protein. The sample has 250,000 to 350,000 distinct CDR3 sequences, 22% seen once. The length of the CDR3 is 13 residues. Germline V gene data show CDR1 as SEHNR and CDR2 as FQNEAQ (reference sequence). Trimming cost V 4 bases and J 0 bases, with 6 bases left between them. The source was PBMCs from blood, collected about 20 months after vaccination. The genes are TRBV7-9 and TRBJ1-1, with D perhaps matching TRBD1 (5 bases). The receptor was isolated from a man aged 45 to 70 who received an inactivated influenza vaccine. The CDR3 loop reads CASSYRMNTEAFF. The CDR3 DNA reads as TGTGCCAGCAGCTACAGGATGAACACTGAAGCTTTCTTT. Together with reference TRBV7-9 and TRBJ1-1, the CDR3 gives the full variable domain: DTGVSQNPRHKITKRGQNVTFRCDPISEHNRLYWYRQTLGQGPEFLTYFQNEAQLEKSRLLSDRFSAERPKGSFSTLEIQRTEQGDSAMYLCASSYRMNTEAFFGQGTRLTVV.